The next 30 T cell receptor beta chains were all read from a single sample in a study of OX40 agonist ivuxolimab in advanced cancers. The repertoire was sequenced with immunoSEQ multiplex PCR; TCRdb's copy has only in-frame clones and lacks some. The repertoire includes 90,000 to 100,000 clones, over 85% of them detected once, and approximately 0.8% sits in the top ten. Sequenced here: CD4+ or CD8+ T cells sorted from blood, sampled in a trial of the OX40 agonist ivuxolimab. Every receptor here comes from an adult with an advanced solid tumor such as melanoma, head and neck, liver or kidney cancer.

This chain links TRBV11-2 with TRBJ2-3, with 7 bases fitting TRBD2. Germline V CDR1 and CDR2: SGHAT, FQNNGV. Trimming took 5 bases from V and 2 from J; bases not matched to a gene: 10. The CDR3 consists of 16 residues. The CDR3 coding sequence is TGTGCCAGCAGCCTCCTTACGGGGGGTTCCACAGATACGCAGTATTTT. Its protein is CASSLLTGGSTDTQYF.

The chain has TRBV11-2 and TRBJ2-3; TRBD2 matches at 9 bases. Germline CDR1 is SGHAT and CDR2 is FQNNGV. This CDR3 is built from 16 residues. The ends lost 1 base at V and 4 bases at J; junction bases unmatched: 6. The CDR3 loop reads CASSLAAGGTSDTQYF. In nucleotides, the CDR3 is TGTGCCAGCAGCTTAGCGGCGGGGGGGACATCAGATACGCAGTATTTT.

The chain links TRBV19 to TRBJ2-6; D unresolved. This CDR3 has 16 residues. The germline V gene has CDR1 LNHDA and CDR2 SQIVND (reference sequence). With 5 bases removed from V and 0 bases from J, the gap between germline ends came to 11 bases. The CDR3 reads CASSSGRNSGANVLTF. Here the CDR3 DNA reads TGTGCCAGTAGTTCTGGACGGAACTCTGGGGCCAACGTCCTGACTTTC.

The chain is built from TRBV7-2 and TRBJ2-1; D is unclear. CDR3 length: 14 residues. Germline loops: CDR1 SGHTA, CDR2 FQGNSA. Deletions cut 1 base from V and 12 bases from J, with 16 bases between. CDR3 nucleotide sequence: TGTGCCAGCAGCTTAGATGAATCGGCCGGACGGCAGTTCTTC. It is translated as CASSLDESAGRQFF. Full variable domain (missing parts from reference TRBV7-2 and TRBJ2-1): GAGVSQSPSNKVTEKGKDVELRCDPISGHTALYWYRQSLGQGLEFLIYFQGNSAPDKSGLPSDRFSAERTGGSVSTLTIQRTQQEDSAVYLCASSLDESAGRQFFGPGTRLTVL.

The rearrangement joins TRBV9 to TRBJ1-1; D might be TRBD1 (6 bases). The germline gives CDR1 SGDLS, CDR2 YYNGEE. CDR3 length equals 15 residues. The ends were cut back, 7 bases at V and 6 bases at J, with 22 bases in the middle. The CDR3 DNA reads as TGTGCCAGCGGAACCAAGGGGGACCCCAGGGCTGAAGCTTTCTTT. Translating it yields CASGTKGDPRAEAFF.

The chain is built from TRBV28 and TRBJ2-1; maybe TRBD1 (5 bases). Trimming cost V 4 bases and J 10 bases, with 20 bases left between them. CDR1 MDHEN and CDR2 SYDVKM come from the germline V gene. This CDR3 comprises 15 residues. The CDR3 is CASSSRIPQGHEQFF. In DNA, the CDR3 is TGTGCCAGCAGTTCCCGGATACCCCAGGGTCACGAGCAGTTCTTC. The complete variable domain, with remaining parts taken from reference TRBV28 and TRBJ2-1, reads DVKVTQSSRYLVKRTGEKVFLECVQDMDHENMFWYRQDPGLGLRLIYFSYDVKMKEKGDIPEGYSVSREKKERFSLILESASTNQTSMYLCASSSRIPQGHEQFFGPGTRLTVL.

This rearrangement joins TRBV6-6 to TRBJ2-7; 9 bases line up with TRBD2. Germline V gene sequence: CDR1 MNHNY, CDR2 SVGAGI (reference sequence). The CDR3 length is 14 residues. V shed 6 bases, J shed 4 bases, and the junction held 7 bases outside the gene matches. The CDR3 reads CASSGGGETYEQYF. The CDR3, as DNA: TGTGCCAGCAGCGGCGGGGGGGAGACTTACGAGCAGTACTTC.

This clone was detected once. The chain has TRBV5-4 and TRBJ1-3; D remains ambiguous. This CDR3 comprises 16 residues. Germline CDR1 is SGHNT and CDR2 is YYREEE (reference sequence). V lost 7 bases and J 0 bases, leaving 17 bases between the germline ends. DNA for the CDR3: TGTGCCAGCCACAAGGGATTTCAATACTCTGGAAACACCATATATTTT. Translating gives CASHKGFQYSGNTIYF. Based on the CDR3 plus reference TRBV5-4 and TRBJ1-3, the full variable domain is ETGVTQSPTHLIKTRGQQVTLRCSSQSGHNTVSWYQQALGQGPQFIFQYYREEENGRGNFPPRFSGLQFPNYSSELNVNALELDDSALYLCASHKGFQYSGNTIYFGEGSWLTVV.

The V gene is TRBV5-1, the J gene TRBJ2-5, with a tentative D call TRBD2 (6 bases). Looked up from germline, CDR1 is SGHRS and CDR2 is YFSETQ. This CDR3 has 14 amino acids. V lost 3 bases and J 4 bases, leaving 13 bases between the germline ends. The CDR3: CASSSGTLGETQYF. The CDR3 nucleotides read TGCGCCAGCAGCTCCGGGACTCTAGGAGAGACCCAGTACTTC. Full variable domain (rest looked up from reference TRBV5-1 and TRBJ2-5): KAGVTQTPRYLIKTRGQQVTLSCSPISGHRSVSWYQQTPGQGLQFLFEYFSETQRNKGNFPGRFSGRQFSNSRSEMNVSTLELGDSALYLCASSSGTLGETQYFGPGTRLLVL.

The chain is built from TRBV28 and TRBJ2-7, with TRBD1 matching 7 bases. This CDR3 region has 14 residues. J gave up 4 bases and V 6 bases, and 9 bases lay outside the gene matches. Per the germline V gene, CDR1 is MDHEN and CDR2 is SYDVKM. CDR3 region: CASRPGQNFYEQYF. The CDR3 bases are TGTGCCAGCAGGCCGGGACAGAATTTTTACGAGCAGTACTTC.

The CDR3 region has the DNA TGTGCCAGCAGCCAAACAGGGTACGAGCAGTACTTC. It encodes CASSQTGYEQYF. The rearrangement links TRBV11-3 to TRBJ2-7; weak D call: TRBD1 (6 bases). CDR1 and CDR2 (germline): SGHNT, YENEEA. V lost 5 bases to trimming and J lost 4 bases, with 9 bases between them. The CDR3 length is 12 residues.

The DNA of the CDR3 is TGTGCCAGCAGCGTAGATCCCGGGGTCTCCGGAAACACCATATATTTT. Translation: CASSVDPGVSGNTIYF. V is TRBV9 and J is TRBJ1-3; unclear D gene. The CDR3 consists of 16 residues. CDR1 is SGDLS and CDR2 is YYNGEE in the germline V gene. Between the trimmed V and J ends, which lost 0 bases and 4 bases, there was a span of 14 bases. The full variable domain, completed using reference TRBV9 and TRBJ1-3, is DSGVTQTPKHLITATGQRVTLRCSPRSGDLSVYWYQQSLDQGLQFLIQYYNGEERAKGNILERFSAQQFPDLHSELNLSSLELGDSALYFCASSVDPGVSGNTIYFGEGSWLTVV.

The chain has TRBV28 and TRBJ1-2; 8 bases agree with TRBD1. V dropped 6 bases and J dropped 5; count of bases not matched to a gene: 8. This CDR3 is 14 amino acids long. Germline loops: CDR1 MDHEN, CDR2 SYDVKM. CDR3 loop: CASRKDREVYGYTF. Written as DNA, the CDR3 is TGTGCCAGCAGGAAGGACAGGGAAGTTTATGGCTACACCTTC.

The chain carries TRBV7-9 and TRBJ1-1, with D hard to call. The germline V gene encodes CDR1 SEHNR and CDR2 FQNEAQ (reference sequence). Trimming took 2 bases from V and 3 from J, leaving 13 bases between them. The CDR3 contains 15 residues. CDR3 amino acids: CASSLMSLRDTEAFF. DNA of the CDR3: TGTGCCAGCAGCTTAATGTCACTCAGAGACACTGAAGCTTTCTTT.

The chain recombines TRBV6-1 with TRBJ1-5; D call uncertain. Trimming took off 3 bases at V and 1 base at J, with 10 bases between the two ends. The CDR3 totals 15 residues. The germline V gene encodes CDR1 MNHNS and CDR2 SASEGT. CDR3 in amino acids: CASSEPNRSNQPQHF. CDR3 in DNA: TGTGCCAGCAGTGAGCCTAACAGAAGCAATCAGCCCCAGCATTTT.

In its sample, this clone was seen a few times. Other DNA sequences from this sample encode an identical CDR3 as well. This rearrangement joins TRBV28 to TRBJ2-2; D perhaps matches TRBD2 (6 bases). Trimming cost V 2 bases and J 1 base, with 8 bases left between them. Germline-derived CDR1 and CDR2 are MDHEN and SYDVKM. The CDR3 runs 15 residues. The CDR3 DNA reads TGTGCCAGCAGTTTAGGGACTTTGAACACCGGGGAGCTGTTTTTT. It is translated as CASSLGTLNTGELFF.

The chain links TRBV18 to TRBJ1-2; no firm D call. The germline V gene has CDR1 KGHSH and CDR2 LQKENI. The CDR3 has 16 amino acids. V lost 0 bases to trimming and J lost 5 bases, with 16 bases between them. CDR3 nucleotides: TGTGCCAGCTCACCACCCGGGCCGGGGAGGGTATATGGCTACACCTTC. Translating gives CASSPPGPGRVYGYTF.

The genes are TRBV13 and TRBJ1-5; a possible D gene is TRBD1 (6 bases). The CDR3 consists of 14 residues. Germline loops: CDR1 PRHDT, CDR2 FYEKMQ (reference sequence). Trimming removed 4 bases at V and 3 bases at J, with 10 bases between. The CDR3 sequence: CASSSRGNNQPQHF. In DNA, the CDR3 is TGTGCCAGCAGCTCGAGGGGGAACAATCAGCCCCAGCATTTT. Full variable domain (missing parts from reference TRBV13 and TRBJ1-5): AAGVIQSPRHLIKEKRETATLKCYPIPRHDTVYWYQQGPGQDPQFLISFYEKMQSDKGSIPDRFSAQQFSDYHSELNMSSLELGDSALYFCASSSRGNNQPQHFGDGTRLSIL.

This clone was observed once. The chain is built from TRBV7-9 and TRBJ2-1; the D gene is possibly TRBD1 (6 bases). The germline V gene has CDR1 SEHNR and CDR2 FQNEAQ (reference sequence). Trimming removed 1 base from V and 8 bases from J, with 15 bases in between. There are 15 residues in the CDR3. CDR3 residues: CASSLGRTVSDEQFF. The CDR3 nucleotides are TGTGCCAGCAGCTTAGGGAGGACAGTTAGCGATGAGCAGTTCTTC.

The chain recombines TRBV7-9 with TRBJ1-5; TRBD1 might be the D (6 bases). CDR1 is SEHNR, CDR2 FQNEAQ, per germline (reference sequence). The V end lost 7 bases, the J end lost 2 bases, and 9 bases lay between the germline ends. The CDR3 has 13 residues. CDR3 bases: TGTGCCAGCAAACGGACAGGCAATCAGCCCCAGCATTTT. This codes for CASKRTGNQPQHF.

This clone was seen just once. The rearrangement uses TRBV6-1 and TRBJ2-7, with 8 bases identical to TRBD1. V lost 6 bases to trimming and J lost 3 bases; unmatched junction nucleotides: 4. The germline V gene has CDR1 MNHNS and CDR2 SASEGT. The CDR3 spans 13 residues. CDR3 DNA: TGTGCCAGCAGGGATGGACAGGGCTACGAGCAGTACTTC. Its translation: CASRDGQGYEQYF.

This clone was seen a few times. V gene TRBV29-1 combines with J gene TRBJ1-2; TRBD1 agrees at 8 bases. This CDR3 is built from 13 residues. The junction had 12 bases not matched to a gene; V was cut back by 8 bases and J by 7 bases. Germline CDR1 reads SQVTM; CDR2 reads ANQGSEA. The CDR3 region is CSTPGQGLFGYTF. The CDR3, as DNA: TGCAGCACTCCCGGACAGGGCCTTTTTGGCTACACCTTC. Full variable domain (missing parts from reference TRBV29-1 and TRBJ1-2): SAVISQKPSRDICQRGTSLTIQCQVDSQVTMMFWYRQQPGQSLTLIATANQGSEATYESGFVIDKFPISRPNLTFSTLTVSNMSPEDSSIYLCSTPGQGLFGYTFGSGTRLTVV.

V gene TRBV9 combines with J gene TRBJ1-1, with unresolved D. Trimming cost V 0 bases and J 1 base, with 10 bases left between them. The V gene's germline CDR1 is SGDLS and CDR2 YYNGEE. CDR3 size: 15 residues. CDR3 in DNA: TGTGCCAGCAGCGTAGGTTGGGCCCCGAACACTGAAGCTTTCTTT. As protein: CASSVGWAPNTEAFF.

The gene calls are TRBV28 and TRBJ2-5; 9 nucleotides line up with TRBD2. Germline CDR1 is MDHEN and CDR2 is SYDVKM. This CDR3 spans 15 amino acids. V dropped 5 bases and J dropped 5; count of bases not matched to a gene: 9. The CDR3 DNA follows: TGTGCCAGCAGTCCCGGGACTAGCTTTCGGGAGACCCAGTACTTC. Translated: CASSPGTSFRETQYF.

The rearrangement links TRBV30 to TRBJ1-6, with D maybe TRBD1 (5 bases). Germline assignment: CDR1 GTSNPN and CDR2 SVGIG (reference sequence). CDR3 size: 15 residues. Trimming took off 0 bases at V and 1 base at J, with 7 bases between the two ends. The CDR3 nucleotides read TGTGCCTGGAGTGTACAGGTGTCCTATAATTCACCCCTCCACTTT. This gives the protein CAWSVQVSYNSPLHF.

This chain links TRBV9 with TRBJ1-3; D gene uncertain. Germline CDR1 is SGDLS and CDR2 is YYNGEE. The CDR3 length is 14 residues. Trimming removed 3 bases at V and 0 bases at J, with 7 bases between. CDR3 protein: CASSGTDSGNTIYF. The DNA of the CDR3 is TGTGCCAGCAGCGGTACAGACTCTGGAAACACCATATATTTT.

In this sample, this clone turned up a few times. The V and J genes are TRBV15 and TRBJ1-5; no reliable D call. Germline lookup yields CDR1 LNHNV and CDR2 YYDKDF (reference sequence). The CDR3 runs to 15 residues. V shed 3 bases and J shed 4 bases, with 13 bases lying between them. CDR3 DNA sequence: TGTGCCACCAGCAGTGCGAGTATACCTAATCAGCCCCAGCATTTT. Translation: CATSSASIPNQPQHF.

Points on this clone: Other DNA sequences of this sample code for an identical CDR3. The chain carries TRBV6-1 and TRBJ2-7; no firm D call. Looked up from germline, CDR1 is MNHNS and CDR2 is SASEGT. The CDR3 covers 11 residues. Trimming took 4 bases from V and 3 from J, leaving 4 bases between them. DNA for the CDR3: TGTGCCAGCAGTGTCAGCTACGAGCAGTACTTC. The encoded protein is CASSVSYEQYF.

The chain couples TRBV28 to TRBJ1-2, with TRBD1 identical over 8 bases. Germline V gene lookup returns CDR1 MDHEN and CDR2 SYDVKM. The CDR3 length is 14 residues. The ends lost 2 bases at V and 4 bases at J; junction bases unmatched: 3. The CDR3 DNA follows: TGTGCCAGCAGTTTAAGGACAGGGTTCTATGGCTACACCTTC. As protein: CASSLRTGFYGYTF.

This clone has only a few counts. The V gene is TRBV7-9, the J gene TRBJ2-2; D remains unclear. Per germline, CDR1 SEHNR and CDR2 FQNEAQ (reference sequence). V lost 3 bases and J 3 bases, leaving 11 bases between the germline ends. The CDR3 is 15 residues long. DNA of the CDR3: TGTGCCAGCAGCTTGGGCTTAATGGACACCGGGGAGCTGTTTTTT. Translated, it gives CASSLGLMDTGELFF.